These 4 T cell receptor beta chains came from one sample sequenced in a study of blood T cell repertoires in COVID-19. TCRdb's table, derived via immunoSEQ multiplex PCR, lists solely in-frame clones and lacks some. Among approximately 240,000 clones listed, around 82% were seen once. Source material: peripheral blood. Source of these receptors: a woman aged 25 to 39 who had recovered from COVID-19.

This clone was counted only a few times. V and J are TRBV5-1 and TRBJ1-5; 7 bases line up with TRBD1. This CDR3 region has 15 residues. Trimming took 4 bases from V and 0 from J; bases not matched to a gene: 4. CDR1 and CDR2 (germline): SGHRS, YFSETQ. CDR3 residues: CASSVTGHSNQPQHF. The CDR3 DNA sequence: TGCGCCAGCAGCGTGACAGGGCATAGCAATCAGCCCCAGCATTTT.

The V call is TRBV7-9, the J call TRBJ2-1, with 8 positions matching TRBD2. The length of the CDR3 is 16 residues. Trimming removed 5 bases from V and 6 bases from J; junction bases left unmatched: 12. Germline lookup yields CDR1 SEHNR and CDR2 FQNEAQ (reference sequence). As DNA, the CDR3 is TGTGCCAGCAGCGGGGTCGGGACTAGTTTGATCAATGAGCAGTTCTTC. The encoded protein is CASSGVGTSLINEQFF.

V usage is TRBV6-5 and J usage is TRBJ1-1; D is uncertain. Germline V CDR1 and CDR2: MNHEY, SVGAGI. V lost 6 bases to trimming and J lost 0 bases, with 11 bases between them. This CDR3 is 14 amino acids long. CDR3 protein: CASSAWTVNTEAFF. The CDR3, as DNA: TGTGCCAGCAGCGCTTGGACTGTGAACACTGAAGCTTTCTTT.

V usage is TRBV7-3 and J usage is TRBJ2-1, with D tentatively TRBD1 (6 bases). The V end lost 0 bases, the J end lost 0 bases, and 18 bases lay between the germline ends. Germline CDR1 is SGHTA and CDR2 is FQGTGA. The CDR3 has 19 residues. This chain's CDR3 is CASSLTLIGGYSSYNEQFF. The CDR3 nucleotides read TGTGCCAGCAGCTTAACGCTGATAGGGGGTTATAGCTCCTACAATGAGCAGTTCTTC.